A selection of T cell receptor beta chains follows, all from one sample in a study of shared clonotypes between healthy human individuals. Measured with immunoSEQ multiplex PCR; TCRdb has only the in-frame clones, and not every one. The sample yields some 530,000 clones, more than 65% seen once. Sequencing was carried out using PBMCs. The receptors shown here come from a woman in her thirties or forties in good health. Some clones in this sample may be carry-over from other donors' samples. Each CDR3 is given with its conserved first and last residue. The D gene is left open where the match is weak. Rows give clone size only sometimes, using once, few, many, or a class for an expanded clone.

TRBV18	NA	13	NA	TRBJ1-1	TGTGCCAGCTCACCAACGGTGAACACTGAAGCTTTCTTT	CASSPTVNTEAFF
TRBV5-6	NA	15	TRBD1	TRBJ2-1	TGTGCCAGCAGCACGGACAGGGTTTATAACAATGAGCAGTTCTTC	CASSTDRVYNNEQFF
TRBV6-5	NA	16	TRBD1	TRBJ1-4	TGTGCCAGCAGCTACAGGGGGCGAATGGTTAATGAAAAACTGTTTTTT	CASSYRGRMVNEKLFF
TRBV7-9	NA	14	NA	TRBJ2-3	TGTGCCAGCATTTCGTCCGGTACGGAGAATACGCAGTATTTT	CASISSGTENTQYF
TRBV9	NA	14	NA	TRBJ1-5	TGTGCCAGCAGCGCCGGACAGACCAATCAGCCCCAGCATTTT	CASSAGQTNQPQHF
TRBV9	NA	15	TRBD2	TRBJ2-1	TGTGCCAGCAGCGTATTAGCGGGAGCCTACAATGAGCAGTTCTTC	CASSVLAGAYNEQFF
TRBV29-1	NA	14	NA	TRBJ1-1	TGCAGCGTTGATGGGCAGTCTTGGGACACTGAAGCTTTCTTT	CSVDGQSWDTEAFF
TRBV6-5	NA	16	NA	TRBJ1-3	TGTGCCAGCAGTTACGGTCTGGGGGGCTCTGGAAACACCATATATTTT	CASSYGLGGSGNTIYF
TRBV6-1	NA	15	NA	TRBJ2-2	TGTGCCACCAGGTCTAGGCAGGCGAGACCCGGGGAGCTGTTTTTT	CATRSRQARPGELFF
TRBV6-5	NA	14	NA	TRBJ1-2	TGTGCCAGCAGTTACTCGAGTGGGGCTGGTGGCTACACCTTC	CASSYSSGAGGYTF
TRBV11-3	NA	14	TRBD1	TRBJ1-1	TGTGCCAGCAGCTCGGGACAGCCGAACACTGAAGCTTTCTTT	CASSSGQPNTEAFF
TRBV7-3	NA	14	NA	TRBJ1-2	TGTGCCAGCAGCTTATCCCCGGGTGGCTATGGCTACACCTTC	CASSLSPGGYGYTF
TRBV9	NA	16	TRBD2	TRBJ2-1	TGTGCCAGCAGCTATGGGTCTAGCGGGTCCTACAATGAGCAGTTCTTC	CASSYGSSGSYNEQFF
TRBV19	NA	16	NA	TRBJ2-6	TGTGCCAGTAGTAATCCCGGAGGATCTGGGGCCAACGTCCTGACTTTC	CASSNPGGSGANVLTF
TRBV10-3	NA	15	NA	TRBJ1-1	TGTGCCATCAGTGAGTCCAGGGCCTCAAGCACTGAAGCTTTCTTT	CAISESRASSTEAFF
TRBV6-6	NA	15	NA	TRBJ2-7	TGTGCCAGCAGTTACTTTAGACCCACGTCGGACGAGCAGTACTTC	CASSYFRPTSDEQYF
TRBV5-4	NA	15	TRBD1	TRBJ1-2	TGTGCCAGCAGCTTGGATCCAGGGGGCAACTATGGCTACACCTTC	CASSLDPGGNYGYTF
TRBV14	NA	12	NA	TRBJ1-1	TGTGCCAGCAGCCAAGCTACAGTTGAAGCTTTCTTT	CASSQATVEAFF
TRBV6-1	NA	14	NA	TRBJ2-7	TGTGCCAGCAGTGAAGGACTGAACCTCTACGAGCAGTACTTC	CASSEGLNLYEQYF
TRBV7-2	NA	14	TRBD1	TRBJ1-2	TGTGCCAGCAATGCAGGGGGAGATATATTGGGCTACACCTTC	CASNAGGDILGYTF
TRBV10-3	NA	16	NA	TRBJ2-7	TGTGCCATCAAAGAAGGTAAGGAGGGGGGATCCTACGAGCAGTACTTC	CAIKEGKEGGSYEQYF
TRBV6-6	once	14	TRBD1	TRBJ1-1	TGTGCCAGCAGCCTCCGGACAGGGAACACTGAAGCTTTCTTT	CASSLRTGNTEAFF
TRBV6-1	NA	12	NA	TRBJ1-1	TGTGCCAGCCCCGGCAGACGCACTGAAGCTTTCTTT	CASPGRRTEAFF
TRBV7-3	NA	17	NA	TRBJ1-1	TGTGCCAGCAGCTTGCAGGCGGGGCCCATTTGGGGCACTGAAGCTTTCTTT	CASSLQAGPIWGTEAFF
TRBV5-1	NA	12	NA	TRBJ2-3	TGCGCCAGCAGCTTGGGTGCAGATACGCAGTATTTT	CASSLGADTQYF
TRBV28	NA	13	NA	TRBJ1-2	TGTGCCAGCAGTTCCAATGCGGACGATGGCTACACCTTC	CASSSNADDGYTF
TRBV19	NA	18	NA	TRBJ2-1	TGTGCCAGTATCGGGAAGGAGGGTTCCTCCAAAAGGGGGAATGAGCAGTTCTTC	CASIGKEGSSKRGNEQFF
TRBV10-3	NA	14	NA	TRBJ2-7	TGTGCCATCAGTGAGGGGCAGGGAAAGCACGAGCAGTACTTC	CAISEGQGKHEQYF
TRBV11-2	NA	14	NA	TRBJ1-1	TGTGCCAGCAGCTTAGGGCCTGGGGTGTCTGAAGCTTTCTTT	CASSLGPGVSEAFF